This note documents a single T cell receptor (beta chain) sequence. This sample is drawn from a study of blood T cell repertoires in COVID-19. Study-level information: PBMCs, B-cell-depleted T cells, or T cells provided the cDNA or gDNA that made up the material.

Under the authors' procedure: Amplification with reference gene primers provided the estimates of nucleated cell counts. The data were produced by immunoSEQ multiplex PCR, yet TCRdb's version contains in-frame clones alone and is incomplete. D and trimming come from the DNA, and the V and J calls and clone size come from that table. The sample yields 160,000 or so clones, about 90% seen once. CDR1 and CDR2 (germline): LNHDA, SQIVND (reference sequence). The CDR3 loop spans 14 amino acids. Trimming left V 10 bases short and J 0 bases short, with 13 bases between. Sequencing input: peripheral blood. V is TRBV19 and J is TRBJ1-5; no clear D. The receptor comes from a man in his sixties with acute or convalescent COVID-19. The CDR3 nucleotides are TGTGCCACAGAGAGGGCCCATAGCAATCAGCCCCAGCATTTT. The encoded protein is CATERAHSNQPQHF.